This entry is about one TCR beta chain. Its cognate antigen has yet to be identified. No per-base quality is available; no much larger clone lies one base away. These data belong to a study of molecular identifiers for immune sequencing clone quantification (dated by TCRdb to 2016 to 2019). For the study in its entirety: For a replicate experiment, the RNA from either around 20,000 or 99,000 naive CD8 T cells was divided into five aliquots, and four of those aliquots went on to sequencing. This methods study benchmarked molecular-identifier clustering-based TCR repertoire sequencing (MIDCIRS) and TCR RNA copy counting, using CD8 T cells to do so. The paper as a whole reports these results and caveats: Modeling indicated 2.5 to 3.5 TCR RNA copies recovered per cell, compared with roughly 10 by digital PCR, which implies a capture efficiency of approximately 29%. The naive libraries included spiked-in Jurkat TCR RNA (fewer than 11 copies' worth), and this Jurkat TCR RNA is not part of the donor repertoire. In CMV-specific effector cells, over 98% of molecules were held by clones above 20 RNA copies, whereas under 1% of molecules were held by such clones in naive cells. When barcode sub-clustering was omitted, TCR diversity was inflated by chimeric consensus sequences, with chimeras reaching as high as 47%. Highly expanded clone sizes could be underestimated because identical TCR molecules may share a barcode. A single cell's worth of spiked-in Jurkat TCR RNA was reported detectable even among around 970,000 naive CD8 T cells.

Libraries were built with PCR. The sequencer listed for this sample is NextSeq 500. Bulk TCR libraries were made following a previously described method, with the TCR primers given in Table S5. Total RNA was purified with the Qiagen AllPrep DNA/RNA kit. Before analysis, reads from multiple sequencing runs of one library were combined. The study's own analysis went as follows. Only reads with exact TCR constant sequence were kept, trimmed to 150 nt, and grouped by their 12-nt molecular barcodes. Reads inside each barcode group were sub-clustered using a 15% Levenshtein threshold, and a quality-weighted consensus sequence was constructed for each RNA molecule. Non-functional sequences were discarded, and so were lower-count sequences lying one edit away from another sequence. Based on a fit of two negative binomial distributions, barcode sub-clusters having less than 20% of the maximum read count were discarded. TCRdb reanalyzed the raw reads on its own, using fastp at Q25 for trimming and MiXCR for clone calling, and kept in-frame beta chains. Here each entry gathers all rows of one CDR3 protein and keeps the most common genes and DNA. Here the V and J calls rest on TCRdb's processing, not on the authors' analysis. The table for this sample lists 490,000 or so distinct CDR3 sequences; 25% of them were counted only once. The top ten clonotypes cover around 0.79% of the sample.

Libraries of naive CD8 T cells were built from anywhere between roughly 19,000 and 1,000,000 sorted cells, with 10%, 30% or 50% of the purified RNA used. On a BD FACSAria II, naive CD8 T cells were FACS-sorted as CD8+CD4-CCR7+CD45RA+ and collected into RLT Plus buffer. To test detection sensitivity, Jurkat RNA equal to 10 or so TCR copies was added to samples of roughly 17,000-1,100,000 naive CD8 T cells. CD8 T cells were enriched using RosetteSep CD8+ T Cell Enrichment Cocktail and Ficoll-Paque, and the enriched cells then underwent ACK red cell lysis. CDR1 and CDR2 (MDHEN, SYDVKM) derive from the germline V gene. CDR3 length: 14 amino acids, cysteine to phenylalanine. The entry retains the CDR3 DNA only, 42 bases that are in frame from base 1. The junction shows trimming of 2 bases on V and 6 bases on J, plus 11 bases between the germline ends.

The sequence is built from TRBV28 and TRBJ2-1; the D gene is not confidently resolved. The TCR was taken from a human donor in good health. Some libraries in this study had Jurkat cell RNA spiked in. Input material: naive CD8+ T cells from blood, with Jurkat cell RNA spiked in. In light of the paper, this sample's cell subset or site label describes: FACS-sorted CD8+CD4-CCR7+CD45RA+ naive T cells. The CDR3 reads CASSLLSISNEQFF. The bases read TGTGCCAGCAGTTTACTTTCGATTTCCAATGAGCAGTTCTTC.